This T cell receptor (beta chain) was sequenced in a study of T cells in Graves' hyperthyroidism and ophthalmopathy. TCR beta CDR3 sequences were amplified from RNA transcripts. First-round RT-PCR targeting the TCR CDR3 was performed with the HTBI primer set. Each CDR3 protein gets one entry after TCRdb re-called the multiplex PCR reads with MiXCR. This repertoire shows approximately 620,000 distinct CDR3 sequences, roughly 15% found once; its top ten account for under 3.5%. This clonotype was counted ten times or more. What it recognizes is unknown. Ophthalmopathy cases scored 3 or more on the Clinical Activity Score and 4 or more on NOSPECS grade, with duration below 3 months. Patients showing uncontrolled infection, other autoimmune disease, pregnancy or lactation were ineligible. Study findings and constraints: In the blood, most expanded thyroid clonotypes above 0.001 appeared as well.

Material: blood. This clonotype was obtained from a woman in her 40s with Graves' ophthalmopathy.

The DNA for the CDR3 is TGTGCCAGCAGCTTAGCTTTGGAGAACACTGAAGCTTTCTTT. It codes for CASSLALENTEAFF. The rearrangement joins TRBV7-9 to TRBJ1-1; D unclear. Germline CDR1 reads SEHNR; CDR2 reads FQNEAQ (reference sequence). Trimming stripped 0 bases from V and 1 base from J, with 6 bases between. The CDR3 covers 14 residues.